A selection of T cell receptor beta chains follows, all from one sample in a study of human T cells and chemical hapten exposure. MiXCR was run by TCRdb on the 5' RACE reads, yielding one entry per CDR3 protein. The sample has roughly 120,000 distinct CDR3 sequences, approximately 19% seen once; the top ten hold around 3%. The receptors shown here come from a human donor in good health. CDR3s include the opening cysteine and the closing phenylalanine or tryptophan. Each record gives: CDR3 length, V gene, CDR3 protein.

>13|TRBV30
CAWSKRRAETQYF
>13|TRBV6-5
CASDSSGANVLTF
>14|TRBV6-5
CASSLGSQGFEAFF
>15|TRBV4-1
CASSQDPAVTDTQYF
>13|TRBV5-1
CASTADILTGYTF
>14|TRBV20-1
CSARDRTAKNIQYF
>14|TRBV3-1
CASSHLRDNEKLFF
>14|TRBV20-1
CSAPWDSIGETQYF
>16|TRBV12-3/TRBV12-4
CASSWGSWRSYNEQFF
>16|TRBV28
CASSTTSGWAKNIQYF
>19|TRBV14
CASSQDPGARVESYNEQFF
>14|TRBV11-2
CASSLGGEFSEAFF
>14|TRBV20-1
CSARALAVLYEQYF
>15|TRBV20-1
CSARAPRGTYNEQFF
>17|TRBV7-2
CASSSAWDRSGGETQYF
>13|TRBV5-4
CASSLVGVETQYF
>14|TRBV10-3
CAASRSGRGTEAFF
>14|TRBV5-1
CASSLLPGTDTQYF
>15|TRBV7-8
CASSLLKGIKNIQYF
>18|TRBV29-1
CSVETVGDSIRSSDTQYF
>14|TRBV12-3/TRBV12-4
CASSLLDSYNEQFF
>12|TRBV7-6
CTSSLGSYEQYF
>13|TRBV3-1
CASSPGKVGPTFF
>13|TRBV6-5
CASSSTGNQPQHF
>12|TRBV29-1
CSVEGQRYGYTF
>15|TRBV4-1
CASSQGWTGRTEAFF
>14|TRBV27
CASSTRGRTDTQYF
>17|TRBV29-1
CSVSSPKNRDTNYGYTF
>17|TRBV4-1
CASSFRGTQVMNTEAFF
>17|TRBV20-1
CSAGSGTSGWRGNEQFF
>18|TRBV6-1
CASSEDGWADPSTDTQYF